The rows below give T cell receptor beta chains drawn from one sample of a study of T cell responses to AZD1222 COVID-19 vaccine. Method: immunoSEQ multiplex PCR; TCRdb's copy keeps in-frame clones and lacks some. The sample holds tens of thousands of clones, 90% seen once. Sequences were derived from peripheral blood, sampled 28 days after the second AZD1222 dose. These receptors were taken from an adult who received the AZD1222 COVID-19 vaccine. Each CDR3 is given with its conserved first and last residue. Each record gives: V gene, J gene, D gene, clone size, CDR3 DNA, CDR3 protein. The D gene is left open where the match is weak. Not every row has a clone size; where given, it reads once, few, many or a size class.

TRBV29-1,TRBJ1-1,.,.,TGCAGCGTTGAAGGTGCGGGTAACACTGAAGCTTTCTTT,CSVEGAGNTEAFF
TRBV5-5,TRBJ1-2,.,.,TGTGCCAGCAGCTTGACAGGGTCACGCCAAGAGTGGTACACCTTC,CASSLTGSRQEWYTF
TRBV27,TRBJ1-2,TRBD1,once,TGTGCCAGCAGTTTACTACAGGGACAGGGGCTAACCTCGACCAGGTACACCTTC,CASSLLQGQGLTSTRYTF
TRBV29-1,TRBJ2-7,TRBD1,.,TGCAGCGTAGCCACTTTCCGGACAGGGGGGAACGAGCAGTACTTC,CSVATFRTGGNEQYF
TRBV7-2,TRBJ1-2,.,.,TGTGCCAGCAAGTCCGCGAATTATGGCTACACCTTC,CASKSANYGYTF
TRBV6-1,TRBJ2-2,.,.,TGTGCCAGCAGTGAATTATCGGGGGCGGGCGGGGAGCTGTTTTTT,CASSELSGAGGELFF
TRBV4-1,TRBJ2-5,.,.,TGCGCCAGCAGCCAATCCATCATGGGGGCGGTTGAGACCCAGTACTTC,CASSQSIMGAVETQYF
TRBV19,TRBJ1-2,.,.,TGTGCCAGTAGTGCCCCCCGGGAAGCTAACTATGGCTACACCTTC,CASSAPREANYGYTF
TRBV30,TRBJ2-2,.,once,TGTGCCTGGAGCCGAGGGGGGGAGGCCGGGGAGCTGTTTTTT,CAWSRGGEAGELFF
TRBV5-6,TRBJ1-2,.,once,TGTGCCAGTGCCCCGGGTCGGGGCTATGGCTACACCTTC,CASAPGRGYGYTF
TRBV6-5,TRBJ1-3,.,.,TGTGCCAGCATAGGCATTTCTGGAAACACCATATATTTT,CASIGISGNTIYF
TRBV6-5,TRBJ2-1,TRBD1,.,TGTGCCAGCAGGGACAGGGGGTTGGTGAATGAGCAGTTCTTC,CASRDRGLVNEQFF
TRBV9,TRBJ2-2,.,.,TGTGCCAGCAGCCGGATTGGGGGGAACACCGGGGAGCTGTTTTTT,CASSRIGGNTGELFF
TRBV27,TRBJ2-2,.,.,TGTGCCAGCAGTTTATCGCGGGTTAACACCGGGGAGCTGTTTTTT,CASSLSRVNTGELFF
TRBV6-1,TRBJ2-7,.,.,TGTGCCAGCAGTGAAACTGGGAGACACGAGCAGTACTTC,CASSETGRHEQYF
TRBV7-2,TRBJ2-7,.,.,TGTGCCAGCAGCTTACTTGCAGCCTACGAGCAGTACTTC,CASSLLAAYEQYF
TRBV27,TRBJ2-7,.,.,TGTGCCAGCAGTAATCAGGCGGGGGCCTCCTACGAGCAGTACTTC,CASSNQAGASYEQYF
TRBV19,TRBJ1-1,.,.,TGTGCCAGTAGTATAGGGGGGCAGGGGACTGAAGCTTTCTTT,CASSIGGQGTEAFF
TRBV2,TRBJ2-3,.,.,TGTGCCAGCAGTGACGTGGATACGCAGTATTTT,CASSDVDTQYF
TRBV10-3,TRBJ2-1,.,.,TGTGCCATCAGTGACTATTCCTCCTACAATGAGCAGTTCTTC,CAISDYSSYNEQFF
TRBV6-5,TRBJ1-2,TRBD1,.,TGTGCCAGCAGTCAGACAGGGAACTATGGCTACACCTTC,CASSQTGNYGYTF
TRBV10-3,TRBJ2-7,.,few,TGTGCCATCAGTGGGACAGACTACGAGCAGTACTTC,CAISGTDYEQYF
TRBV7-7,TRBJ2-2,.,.,TGTGCCAGCAGCTTAACGACGTTCTCCAACACCGGGGAGCTGTTTTTT,CASSLTTFSNTGELFF
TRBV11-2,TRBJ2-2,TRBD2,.,TGTGCCAGCAGCTTAGTTCGACTAGCTCCCGGGGAGCTGTTTTTT,CASSLVRLAPGELFF
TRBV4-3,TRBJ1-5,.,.,TGCGCCGGCAGCCCGGAACTTTCAGCCTTCAATCAGCCCCAGCATTTT,CAGSPELSAFNQPQHF
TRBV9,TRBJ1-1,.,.,TGTGCCAGCAGCGTAGTTGGTATAGGGGCGAAGAACACTGAAGCTTTCTTT,CASSVVGIGAKNTEAFF
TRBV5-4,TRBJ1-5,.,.,TGTGCCAGCAGCCGGGACGGAGGGGGCAATCAGCCCCAGCATTTT,CASSRDGGGNQPQHF
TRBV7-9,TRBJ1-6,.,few,TGTGCCAGCAGCTTTAACAGCAATTCACCCCTCCACTTT,CASSFNSNSPLHF
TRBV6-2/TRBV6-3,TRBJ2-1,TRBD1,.,TGTGCCAGCAGCCCGGGACAGGGCTACAATGAGCAGTTCTTC,CASSPGQGYNEQFF
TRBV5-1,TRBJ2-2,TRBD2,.,TGCGCCAGCAGCTTTGCGGGAGTAAACACCGGGGAGCTGTTTTTT,CASSFAGVNTGELFF
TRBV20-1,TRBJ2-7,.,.,TGCAGTGCAAAGTGGTTTTACGAGCAGTACTTC,CSAKWFYEQYF
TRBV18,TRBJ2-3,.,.,TGTGCCAGCTCACTGAGGACGGGGACGACAGATACGCAGTATTTT,CASSLRTGTTDTQYF
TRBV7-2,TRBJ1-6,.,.,TGTGCCAGCAGCCAGGAGGGAACGACTGGTTCACCCCTCCACTTT,CASSQEGTTGSPLHF
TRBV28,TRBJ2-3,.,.,TGTGCCAGCAGTTCGCGGGTGAATACGCAGTATTTT,CASSSRVNTQYF
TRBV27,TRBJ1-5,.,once,TGTGCCAGCAGTTTACTCGGTGGGATATATAATCAGCCCCAGCATTTT,CASSLLGGIYNQPQHF
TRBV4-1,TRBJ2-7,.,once,TGCGCCAGCAGCCAAGATTTTTCCCCCCCCGCCCCCGGCCAGTACTTC,CASSQDFSPPAPGQYF
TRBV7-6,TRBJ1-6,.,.,TGTGCCAGCAGCTTAGGGGGCATCGGATCACCCCTCCACTTT,CASSLGGIGSPLHF
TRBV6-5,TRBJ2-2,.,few,TGTGCCAGTGGACCTGGCTGGGGCACCGGGGAGCTGTTTTTT,CASGPGWGTGELFF
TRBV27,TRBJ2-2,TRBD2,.,TGTGCCAGCAGTTTATTCCCCCCTAGCGGGGGGGCCACCGGGGAGCTGTTTTTT,CASSLFPPSGGATGELFF
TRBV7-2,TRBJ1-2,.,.,TGTGCCAGCAGCTTAGAGTTCCGGGCTGACTATGGCTACACCTTC,CASSLEFRADYGYTF
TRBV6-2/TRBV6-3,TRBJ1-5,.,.,TGTGCCAGCAGTTACCCCTCAACCCAGTGGCCCCAGCATTTT,CASSYPSTQWPQHF
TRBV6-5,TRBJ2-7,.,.,TGTGCCAGCAGTTACTCTTCCCCCAGCTACGAGCAGTACTTC,CASSYSSPSYEQYF
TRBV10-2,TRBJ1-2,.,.,TGCGCCAGCAGTGAAATGGATTATGGCTACACCTTC,CASSEMDYGYTF
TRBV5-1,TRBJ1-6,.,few,TGCGCCAGCAGGGATAGGGCGAATAATTCACCCCTCCACTTT,CASRDRANNSPLHF
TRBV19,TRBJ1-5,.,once,TGTGCCAGTAGTATAGGGACTCAGGGTTTTAGCAATCAGCCCCAGCATTTT,CASSIGTQGFSNQPQHF
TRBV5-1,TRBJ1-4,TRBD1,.,TGCGCCAGCAGCCTTGCCGCACAGGGGGCGGAAAAACTGTTTTTT,CASSLAAQGAEKLFF
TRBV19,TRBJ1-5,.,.,TGTGCCAGTAGTATTGGACAGTTAAATCAGCCCCAGCATTTT,CASSIGQLNQPQHF
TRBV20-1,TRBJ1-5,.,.,TGCAGTGCTAGTCCGGGACCTTATAGCAATCAGCCCCAGCATTTT,CSASPGPYSNQPQHF
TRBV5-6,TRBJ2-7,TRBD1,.,TGTGCCAGCAGCTGGGACACCGGGACAGGGCTCGAGCAGTACTTC,CASSWDTGTGLEQYF
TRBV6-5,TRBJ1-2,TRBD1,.,TGTGCCAGCAGAGTGACGACAGGGGGCCGTGGCTACACCTTC,CASRVTTGGRGYTF
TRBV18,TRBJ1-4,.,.,TGTGCCAGCTCACCAGGTCGCGATGAAAAACTGTTTTTT,CASSPGRDEKLFF
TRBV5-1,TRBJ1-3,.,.,TGCGCCAGCAGCGCGATAGCGGGAAACACCATATATTTT,CASSAIAGNTIYF
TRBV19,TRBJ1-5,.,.,TGTGCCAGTAGTATTAGTGGCAATCAGCCCCAGCATTTT,CASSISGNQPQHF
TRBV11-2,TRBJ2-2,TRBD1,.,TGTGCCAGCAGCTTAGAAGAGACAGGGGGCTACGACTACACCGGGGAGCTGTTTTTT,CASSLEETGGYDYTGELFF
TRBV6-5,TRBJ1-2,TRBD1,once,TGTGCCAGCAGGTTTCCACAGGGGTCTAACTATGGCTACACCTTC,CASRFPQGSNYGYTF
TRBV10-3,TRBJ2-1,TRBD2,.,TGTGCCATCAGATCAAGCGGGAGCTCCTACAATGAGCAGTTCTTC,CAIRSSGSSYNEQFF
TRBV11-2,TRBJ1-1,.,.,TGTGCCAGCAGCTTATCCCTGAACACTGAAGCTTTCTTT,CASSLSLNTEAFF
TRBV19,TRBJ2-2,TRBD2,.,TGTGCCAGTAGTAGGAGGGGCGGGGGAAACACCGGGGAGCTGTTTTTT,CASSRRGGGNTGELFF
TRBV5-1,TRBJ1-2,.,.,TGCGCCAGCAGCTTGGCGCCGGGAGCTAACTATGGCTACACCTTC,CASSLAPGANYGYTF
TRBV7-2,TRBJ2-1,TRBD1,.,TGTGCCAGCAGCTTAGGCCCACAGGGGGCAGTCAATGAGCAGTTCTTC,CASSLGPQGAVNEQFF